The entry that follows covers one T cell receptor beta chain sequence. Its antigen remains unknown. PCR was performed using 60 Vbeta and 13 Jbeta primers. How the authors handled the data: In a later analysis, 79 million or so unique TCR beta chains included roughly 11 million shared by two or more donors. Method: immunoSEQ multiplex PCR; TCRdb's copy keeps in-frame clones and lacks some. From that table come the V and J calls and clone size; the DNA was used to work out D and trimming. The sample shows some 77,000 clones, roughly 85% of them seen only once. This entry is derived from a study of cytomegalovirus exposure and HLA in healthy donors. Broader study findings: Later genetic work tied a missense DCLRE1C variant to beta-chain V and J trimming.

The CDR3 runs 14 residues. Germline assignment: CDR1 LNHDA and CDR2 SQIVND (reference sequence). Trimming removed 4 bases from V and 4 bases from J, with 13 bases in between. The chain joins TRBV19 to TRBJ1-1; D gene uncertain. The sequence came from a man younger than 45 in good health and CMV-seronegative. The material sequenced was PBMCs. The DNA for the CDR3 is TGTGCCAGTAGTAACCCTACGGAGGGCACTGAAGCTTTCTTT. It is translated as CASSNPTEGTEAFF.